The 23 T cell receptor beta chains reported below all come from one sample, sequenced in a study of T cell repertoires in cytomegalovirus infection. A single record per CDR3 protein comes from TCRdb applying MiXCR to the reads. The table lists some 180,000 distinct CDR3 sequences, about a sixth of them singletons. Sequences were obtained from CD8+ T cells from PBMCs. These TCRs come from a human donor in good health (CMV status not recorded). Some clones in this sample may be carry-over from other donors' samples.

The chain recombines TRBV7-8 with TRBJ2-2; D not certain. V shed 3 bases and J shed 1 base, with 9 bases lying between them. Germline values: CDR1 SGHVS, CDR2 FQNEAQ. The CDR3 contains 15 residues. The CDR3 DNA reads as TGTGCCAGCAGCTTCACTCAAATGAACACCGGGGAGCTGTTTTTT. Residues: CASSFTQMNTGELFF.

V gene TRBV7-2 combines with J gene TRBJ2-6; 12 bases are a match to TRBD2. Losses at the gene ends were 5 bases for V and 0 bases for J; bases not matched to a gene: 5. Looked up from germline, CDR1 is SGHTA and CDR2 is FQGNSA. This CDR3 has 18 amino acids. The CDR3 sequence: CASSQRLAGASGANVLTF. For the CDR3, the DNA is TGTGCCAGCAGCCAAAGACTAGCGGGGGCCTCTGGGGCCAACGTCCTGACTTTC.

The genes are TRBV6-5 and TRBJ1-2; the D gene is possibly TRBD1 (5 bases). Trimming took 4 bases from V and 8 from J, leaving 17 bases between them. The CDR3 is 14 residues long. Germline-derived CDR1 and CDR2 are MNHEY and SVGAGI. CDR3 loop: CASSFRDGPLGYTF. The CDR3 DNA sequence: TGTGCCAGCAGTTTCCGGGACGGCCCGTTGGGCTACACCTTC.

The V gene is TRBV6-2 or TRBV6-3, the J gene TRBJ2-5; maybe TRBD2 (6 bases). CDR1 is MNHEY, CDR2 SVGEGT, per germline. V lost 4 bases, J lost 2 bases, and 11 bases lay in between. The CDR3 loop spans 14 amino acids. The CDR3 sequence is CASSSLAVQETQYF. The CDR3 DNA sequence: TGTGCCAGCAGTTCGTTAGCGGTTCAAGAGACCCAGTACTTC.

In its sample, this clonotype was seen a few times. This chain connects TRBV29-1 to TRBJ1-1; D gene unclear. Trimming took off 0 bases at V and 4 bases at J, with 6 bases between the two ends. The CDR3 covers 12 residues. Germline V gene sequence: CDR1 SQVTM, CDR2 ANQGSEA. In DNA form, the CDR3 reads TGCAGCGTTGAAGATCAAATCACTGAAGCTTTCTTT. Translating it yields CSVEDQITEAFF.

The chain is built from TRBV7-7 and TRBJ2-3, with D perhaps being TRBD1 or TRBD2 (5 bases each). Deletions cut 4 bases from V and 2 bases from J, with 10 bases between. CDR3 length: 14 residues. Germline loops: CDR1 SSHAT, CDR2 FNYEAQ (reference sequence). CDR3 amino acids: CASSSGRPTDTQYF. For the CDR3, the DNA is TGTGCCAGCAGCTCGGGACGGCCCACAGATACGCAGTATTTT.

In its sample, this clonotype was seen many times. The chain uses TRBV7-2 and TRBJ2-5; TRBD1 might be the D (6 bases). Per the germline V gene, CDR1 is SGHTA and CDR2 is FQGNSA. The CDR3 totals 13 residues. Trimming took off 3 bases at V and 5 bases at J, with 10 bases between the two ends. CDR3 bases: TGTGCCAGCAGCTTTCAGGGGAGCGAGACCCAGTACTTC. This codes for CASSFQGSETQYF.

This rearrangement joins TRBV6-2 or TRBV6-3 to TRBJ2-5; perhaps TRBD2 as D (5 bases). V lost 0 bases and J 5 bases, leaving 10 bases between the germline ends. Germline-derived CDR1 and CDR2 are MNHEY and SVGEGT. The CDR3 totals 14 residues. CDR3 region: CASSYSTSMETQYF. The DNA of the CDR3 is TGTGCCAGCAGTTACTCTACTAGTATGGAGACCCAGTACTTC.

This clonotype occurred a few times. V usage is TRBV15 and J usage is TRBJ1-2; no firm D call. There are 14 residues in the CDR3. Between the trimmed V and J ends, which lost 7 bases and 6 bases, there was a span of 18 bases. Germline CDR1 is LNHNV and CDR2 is YYDKDF (reference sequence). CDR3 sequence (DNA): TGTGCCACCACCCAAGGTTTCCCGTTAGATGGCTACACCTTC. Translation gives CATTQGFPLDGYTF.

The chain couples TRBV7-3 to TRBJ2-1, with D perhaps TRBD1 (5 bases). V was pared by 5 bases and J by 5 bases, with 22 bases between. Germline V lookup: CDR1 SGHTA, CDR2 FQGTGA. The CDR3 extends over 17 amino acids. This CDR3 reads CASSRLGGQGLHNEQFF. CDR3 nucleotide sequence: TGTGCCAGCAGCCGCCTAGGTGGGCAGGGCCTCCACAATGAGCAGTTCTTC.

The chain uses TRBV28 and TRBJ2-3; D might be TRBD1 (6 bases). CDR1 MDHEN and CDR2 SYDVKM come from the germline V gene. The V end lost 2 bases, the J end lost 2 bases, and 11 bases lay between the germline ends. This CDR3 spans 15 amino acids. CDR3 nucleotide sequence: TGTGCCAGCAGTTTACAGGGGTCTTTCACAGATACGCAGTATTTT. Protein: CASSLQGSFTDTQYF.

This clonotype has more than one count but fewer than ten. The rearrangement links TRBV6-2 or TRBV6-3 to TRBJ2-7; D gene unclear. The CDR3 has 15 amino acids. The ends were cut back, 2 bases at V and 4 bases at J, with 15 bases in the middle. CDR1 MNHEY and CDR2 SVGEGT come from the germline V gene. The CDR3 sequence is CASSYEDANPYEQYF. The DNA for the CDR3 is TGTGCCAGCAGTTACGAGGACGCTAACCCTTACGAGCAGTACTTC.

The chain recombines TRBV7-2 with TRBJ1-1; no clear D. Germline CDR1 reads SGHTA; CDR2 reads FQGNSA. Trimming took off 3 bases at V and 6 bases at J, with 17 bases between the two ends. The CDR3 totals 15 residues. CDR3 bases: TGTGCCAGCAGCTTCCTGCGGGGTTCAAGTTCTGAAGCTTTCTTT. This gives the protein CASSFLRGSSSEAFF.

This clonotype showed up just a few times. J is TRBJ2-3 and V is TRBV28; the D call may be TRBD1 or TRBD2 (5 bases each). Germline values: CDR1 MDHEN, CDR2 SYDVKM. V was cut by 5 bases and J by 2 bases, with 14 bases left in between. There are 15 residues in the CDR3. The DNA of the CDR3 is TGTGCCAGCAGTGTACCCCGGGACGCCACAGATACGCAGTATTTT. Amino acid sequence: CASSVPRDATDTQYF.

This chain uses TRBV4-1 with TRBJ1-2; D ambiguous. With 1 base removed from V and 0 bases from J, the gap between germline ends came to 9 bases. Germline V gene lookup returns CDR1 MGHRA and CDR2 YSYEKL. This CDR3 is 15 amino acids long. CDR3 bases: TGCGCCAGCAGCCAAGGACGTATGCCTAACTATGGCTACACCTTC. It encodes CASSQGRMPNYGYTF.

The chain is built from TRBV6-2 or TRBV6-3 and TRBJ1-1, with D perhaps TRBD1 (6 bases). In germline, CDR1 is MNHEY, CDR2 SVGEGT. The V end lost 4 bases, the J end lost 0 bases, and 12 bases lay between the germline ends. The length of the CDR3 is 15 residues. CDR3 nucleotides: TGTGCCAGCAGTTCCAGGGGACATATGAACACTGAAGCTTTCTTT. Translation: CASSSRGHMNTEAFF.

This clonotype was detected only a few times. The chain has TRBV20-1 and TRBJ1-6, with a tentative D call TRBD1 (5 bases). Germline V gives CDR1 DFQATT, CDR2 SNEGSKA (reference sequence). Deletions cut 0 bases from V and 2 bases from J, with 5 bases between. CDR3 length: 14 residues. In DNA, the CDR3 is TGCAGTGCTAGAGAGGGGCCCTATAATTCACCCCTCCACTTT. Amino acids: CSAREGPYNSPLHF.

This clonotype appeared a few times. The chain combines TRBV7-2 with TRBJ1-1, with D tentatively TRBD1 (5 bases). Per the germline V gene, CDR1 is SGHTA and CDR2 is FQGNSA. V lost 1 base to trimming and J lost 0 bases, with 15 bases between them. This CDR3 has 17 residues. CDR3 sequence (DNA): TGTGCCAGCAGCTTAGTACCTTTGACAGACCTGAACACTGAAGCTTTCTTT. It translates to CASSLVPLTDLNTEAFF.

This clonotype has more than one count but fewer than ten. The CDR3 is CASRDSPYEQYF. CDR3 in DNA: TGTGCCAGCAGGGACAGTCCCTACGAGCAGTACTTC. The chain is built from TRBV2 and TRBJ2-7, with D possibly TRBD1 on 6 matching bases. With 6 bases removed from V and 2 bases from J, the gap between germline ends came to 8 bases. CDR3 length: 12 amino acids. Germline-derived CDR1 and CDR2 are SNHLY and FYNNEI.

This clonotype has only a few counts. The chain links TRBV14 to TRBJ2-3, with 7 bases lining up with TRBD2. CDR1 and CDR2 from the germline V gene are SGHDN and FVKESK. The CDR3 is 18 amino acids. Unmatched junction bases numbered 15, after V lost 0 bases and J lost 6 bases. In nucleotides, the CDR3 is TGTGCCAGCAGCCAAGATCAGACCGATTTTCCAGCGGGGGATACGCAGTATTTT. This translates into CASSQDQTDFPAGDTQYF.

This clonotype was recorded a few times. The rearrangement joins TRBV2 to TRBJ1-1, with D unclear. CDR3 length: 16 residues. The V gene lost 3 bases and the J gene lost 0 bases, with 14 bases spanning the gap. From germline, CDR1 is SNHLY and CDR2 FYNNEI. CDR3 DNA: TGTGCCAGCAGTGATGGGCGAAGAGGCTTGAACACTGAAGCTTTCTTT. It encodes CASSDGRRGLNTEAFF.

This rearrangement joins TRBV7-9 to TRBJ2-3; 11 bases align to TRBD2. The length of the CDR3 is 17 residues. Trimming took 5 bases from V and 2 from J; bases not matched to a gene: 9. CDR1 and CDR2 (germline): SEHNR, FQNEAQ (reference sequence). DNA for the CDR3: TGTGCCAGCAGCGATTCTAGCGGGGGGCTCTACACAGATACGCAGTATTTT. The encoded protein is CASSDSSGGLYTDTQYF. Together with reference TRBV7-9 and TRBJ2-3, the CDR3 gives the full variable domain: DTGVSQNPRHKITKRGQNVTFRCDPISEHNRLYWYRQTLGQGPEFLTYFQNEAQLEKSRLLSDRFSAERPKGSFSTLEIQRTEQGDSAMYLCASSDSSGGLYTDTQYFGPGTRLTVL.

In nucleotides, the CDR3 is TGTGCCAGCAGCCCCCGGACAGGAAAAAACACTGAAGCTTTCTTT. Its translation is CASSPRTGKNTEAFF. This sequence joins TRBV7-9 and TRBJ1-1, with TRBD1 matching over 7 bases. The CDR3 length is 15 residues. Germline CDR1 SEHNR, CDR2 FQNEAQ (reference sequence). V lost 5 bases, J lost 2 bases, and 8 bases stayed unmatched.